What follows describes a single T cell receptor (beta chain). The antigen remains undetermined. A read error may explain this, as a much larger clone is one base away. These data originate in a study of identical twins. Study-wide findings and caveats: Fewer insertions marked abundant cord blood beta clonotypes; young adult naive trended weakly, memory not at all. Twin-shared out-of-frame alpha sequences were enriched for low generation probability.

Healthy Caucasians provided all donations. This CDR3 has 11 amino acids. Germline CDR1 reads SQVTM; CDR2 reads ANQGSEA. V lost 2 bases and J lost 4, with 6 bases in between. TCRdb redid the calling of the 5' RACE reads with MiXCR, one entry per CDR3 protein. Of about 570,000 distinct CDR3 sequences in the sample, 9.6% are singletons; the top ten hold around 3.2%. These sequences were also reported in another study, on yellow fever vaccine responses in identical twins.

The receptor's source is a young woman in good health. The V gene is TRBV29-1, the J gene TRBJ2-7; no clear D gene. Input material: PBMCs. CDR3 nucleotides: TGCAGCGTTGAACAGGAGTACGAGCAGTACTTC. Its protein product is CSVEQEYEQYF.